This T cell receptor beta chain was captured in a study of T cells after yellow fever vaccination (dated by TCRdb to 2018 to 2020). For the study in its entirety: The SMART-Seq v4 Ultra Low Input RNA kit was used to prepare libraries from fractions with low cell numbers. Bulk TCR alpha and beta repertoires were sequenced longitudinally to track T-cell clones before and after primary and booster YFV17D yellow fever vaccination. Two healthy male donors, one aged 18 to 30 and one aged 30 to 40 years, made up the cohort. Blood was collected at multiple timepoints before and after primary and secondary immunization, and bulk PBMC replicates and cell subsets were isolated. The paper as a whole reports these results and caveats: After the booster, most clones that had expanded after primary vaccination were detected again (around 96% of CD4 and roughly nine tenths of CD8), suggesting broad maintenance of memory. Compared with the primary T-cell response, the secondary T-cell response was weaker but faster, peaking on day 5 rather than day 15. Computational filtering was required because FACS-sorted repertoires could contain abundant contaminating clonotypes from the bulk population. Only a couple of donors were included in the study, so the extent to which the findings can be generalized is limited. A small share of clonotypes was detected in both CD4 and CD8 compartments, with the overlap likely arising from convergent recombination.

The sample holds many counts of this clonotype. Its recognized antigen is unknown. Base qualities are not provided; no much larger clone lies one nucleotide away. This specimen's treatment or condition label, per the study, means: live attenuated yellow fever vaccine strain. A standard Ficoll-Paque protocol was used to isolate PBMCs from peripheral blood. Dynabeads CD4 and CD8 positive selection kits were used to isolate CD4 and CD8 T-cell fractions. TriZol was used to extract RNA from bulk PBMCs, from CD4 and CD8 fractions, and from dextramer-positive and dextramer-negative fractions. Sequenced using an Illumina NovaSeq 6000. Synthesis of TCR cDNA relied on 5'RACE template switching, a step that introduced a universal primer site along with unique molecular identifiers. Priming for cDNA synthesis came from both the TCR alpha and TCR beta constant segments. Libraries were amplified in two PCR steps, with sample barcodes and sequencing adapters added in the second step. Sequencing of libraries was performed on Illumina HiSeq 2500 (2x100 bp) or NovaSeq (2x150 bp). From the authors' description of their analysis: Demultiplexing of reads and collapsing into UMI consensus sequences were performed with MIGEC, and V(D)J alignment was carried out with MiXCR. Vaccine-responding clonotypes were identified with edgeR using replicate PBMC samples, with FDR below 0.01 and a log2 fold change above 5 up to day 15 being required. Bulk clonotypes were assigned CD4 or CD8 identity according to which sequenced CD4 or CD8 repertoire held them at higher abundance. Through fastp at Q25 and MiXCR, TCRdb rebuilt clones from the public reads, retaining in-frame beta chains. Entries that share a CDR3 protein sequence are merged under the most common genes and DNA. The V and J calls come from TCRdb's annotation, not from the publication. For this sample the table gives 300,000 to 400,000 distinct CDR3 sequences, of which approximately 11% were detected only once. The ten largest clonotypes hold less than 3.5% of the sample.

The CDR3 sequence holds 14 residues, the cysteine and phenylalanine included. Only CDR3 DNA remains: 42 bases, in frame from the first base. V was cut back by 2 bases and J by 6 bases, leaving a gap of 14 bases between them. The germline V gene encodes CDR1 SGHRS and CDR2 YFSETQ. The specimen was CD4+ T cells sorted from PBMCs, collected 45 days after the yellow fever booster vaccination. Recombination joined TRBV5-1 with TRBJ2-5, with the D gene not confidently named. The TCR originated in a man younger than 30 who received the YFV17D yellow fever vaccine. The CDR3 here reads CASSFILAQKTQYF. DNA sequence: TGCGCCAGCAGCTTCATCCTCGCCCAGAAGACCCAGTACTTC. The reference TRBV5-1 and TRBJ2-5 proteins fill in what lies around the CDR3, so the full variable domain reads KAGVTQTPRYLIKTRGQQVTLSCSPISGHRSVSWYQQTPGQGLQFLFEYFSETQRNKGNFPGRFSGRQFSNSRSEMNVSTLELGDSALYLCASSFILAQKTQYFGPGTRLLVL.